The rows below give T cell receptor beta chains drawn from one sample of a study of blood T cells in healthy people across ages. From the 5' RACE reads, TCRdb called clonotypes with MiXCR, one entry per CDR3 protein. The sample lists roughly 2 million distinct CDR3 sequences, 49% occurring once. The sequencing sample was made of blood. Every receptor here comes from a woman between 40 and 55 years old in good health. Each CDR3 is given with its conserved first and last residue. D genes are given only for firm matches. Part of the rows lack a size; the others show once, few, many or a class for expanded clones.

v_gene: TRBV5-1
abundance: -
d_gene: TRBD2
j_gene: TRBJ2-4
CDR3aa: CASSWGTSGGHLAKNIQYF
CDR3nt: TGCGCCAGCAGCTGGGGGACTAGCGGGGGGCATCTAGCCAAAAACATTCAGTACTTC

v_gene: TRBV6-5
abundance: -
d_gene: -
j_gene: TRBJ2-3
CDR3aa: CASSVAAGTDTQYF
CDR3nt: TGTGCCAGCAGCGTGGCCGCGGGCACAGATACGCAGTATTTT

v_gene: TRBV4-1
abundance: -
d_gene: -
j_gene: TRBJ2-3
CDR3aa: CASSQLEGGADTQYF
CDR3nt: TGCGCCAGCAGCCAACTAGAGGGGGGGGCAGATACGCAGTATTTT

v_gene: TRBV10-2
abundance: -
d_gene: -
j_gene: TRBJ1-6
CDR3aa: CATSETGDSPLHF
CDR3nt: TGCGCCACCTCGGAGACGGGGGACTCACCCCTCCACTTT

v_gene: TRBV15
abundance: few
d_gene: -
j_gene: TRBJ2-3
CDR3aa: CATSREGASTDTQYF
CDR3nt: TGTGCCACCAGCAGAGAGGGGGCCAGCACAGATACGCAGTATTTT

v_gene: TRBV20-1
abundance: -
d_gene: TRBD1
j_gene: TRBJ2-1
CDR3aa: CSAQSGTGSMSSYNEQFF
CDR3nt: TGCAGTGCTCAAAGCGGGACAGGGTCTATGAGCTCCTACAATGAGCAGTTCTTC

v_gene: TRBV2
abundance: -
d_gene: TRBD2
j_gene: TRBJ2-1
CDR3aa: CASSEWRGGPNEQFF
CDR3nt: TGTGCCAGCAGTGAATGGCGGGGGGGCCCCAATGAGCAGTTCTTC

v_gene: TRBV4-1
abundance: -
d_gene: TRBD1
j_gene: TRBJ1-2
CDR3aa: CASSQSAGQNYGYTF
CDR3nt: TGCGCCAGCAGCCAAAGCGCGGGACAGAACTATGGCTACACCTTC

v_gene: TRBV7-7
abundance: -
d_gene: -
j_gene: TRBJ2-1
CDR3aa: CASSLVSWDEQFF
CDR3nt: TGTGCTAGCAGCCTAGTATCTTGGGATGAGCAGTTCTTC

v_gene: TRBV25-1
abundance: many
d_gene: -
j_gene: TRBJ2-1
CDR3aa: CASSEAGLTYNEQFF
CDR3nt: TGTGCCAGCAGTGAGGCGGGGCTTACCTACAATGAGCAGTTCTTC

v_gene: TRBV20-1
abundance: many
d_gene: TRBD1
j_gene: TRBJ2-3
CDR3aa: CSASSPDRTTDTQYF
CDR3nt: TGCAGTGCTAGTTCCCCGGACAGGACCACAGATACGCAGTATTTT

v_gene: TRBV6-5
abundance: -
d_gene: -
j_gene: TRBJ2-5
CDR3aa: CASSYGGLPKSTQYF
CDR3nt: TGTGCCAGCAGTTATGGTGGACTCCCCAAGTCGACCCAGTACTTC

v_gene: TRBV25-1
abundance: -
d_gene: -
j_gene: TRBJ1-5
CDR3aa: CASSEGHQPQHF
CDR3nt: TGTGCCAGCAGTGAGGGCCATCAGCCCCAGCATTTT

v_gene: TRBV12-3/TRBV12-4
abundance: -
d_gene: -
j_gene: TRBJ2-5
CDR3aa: CASSLPGRGPETQYF
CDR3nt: TGTGCCAGCAGCCTACCTGGGAGGGGGCCCGAGACCCAGTACTTC

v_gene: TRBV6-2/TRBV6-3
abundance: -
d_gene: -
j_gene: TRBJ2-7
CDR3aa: CASWDFYEQYF
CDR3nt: TGTGCCAGCTGGGACTTTTACGAGCAGTACTTC

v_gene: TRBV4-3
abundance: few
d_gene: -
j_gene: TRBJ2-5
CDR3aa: CASSHAAQETQYF
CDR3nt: TGCGCCAGCAGCCATGCGGCTCAAGAGACCCAGTACTTC

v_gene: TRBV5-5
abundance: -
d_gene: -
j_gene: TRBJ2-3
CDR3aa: CASSTLVYTDTQYF
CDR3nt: TGTGCCAGCAGCACACTCGTGTACACAGATACGCAGTATTTT

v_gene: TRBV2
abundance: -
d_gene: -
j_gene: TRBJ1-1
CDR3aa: CASSETWDAFF
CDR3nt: TGTGCCAGCAGTGAAACATGGGACGCTTTCTTT

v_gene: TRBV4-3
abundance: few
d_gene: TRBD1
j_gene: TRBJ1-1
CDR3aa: CASSPSVQGRTEAFF
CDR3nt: TGCGCCAGCAGCCCTTCCGTACAGGGGCGGACTGAAGCTTTCTTT

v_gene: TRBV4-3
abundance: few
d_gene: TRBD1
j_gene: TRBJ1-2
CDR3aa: CASSQGGTELYYGYTF
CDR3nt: TGCGCCAGCAGCCAAGGCGGGACAGAGCTCTACTATGGCTACACCTTC

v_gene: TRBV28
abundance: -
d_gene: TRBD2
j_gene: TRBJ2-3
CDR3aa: CASSLFTSGGFTDTQYF
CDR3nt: TGTGCCAGCAGTTTATTTACTAGCGGGGGATTCACAGATACGCAGTATTTT

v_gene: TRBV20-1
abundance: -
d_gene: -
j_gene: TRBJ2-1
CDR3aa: CSATRQANYNEQFF
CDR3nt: TGCAGTGCTACGAGACAGGCAAACTACAATGAGCAGTTCTTC

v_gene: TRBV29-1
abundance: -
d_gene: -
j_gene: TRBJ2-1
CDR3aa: CSVDLGAGAETQFF
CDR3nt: TGCAGCGTTGACCTTGGGGCAGGGGCGGAGACCCAGTTCTTC

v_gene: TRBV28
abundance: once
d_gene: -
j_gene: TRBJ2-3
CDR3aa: CASSSTSRGNTDTQYF
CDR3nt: TGTGCCAGCAGCAGTACTAGTCGCGGCAACACAGATACGCAGTATTTT

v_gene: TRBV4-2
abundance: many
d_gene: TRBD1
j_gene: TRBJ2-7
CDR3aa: CASSQTGAEQYF
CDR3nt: TGTGCCAGCAGCCAAACAGGGGCCGAGCAGTACTTC

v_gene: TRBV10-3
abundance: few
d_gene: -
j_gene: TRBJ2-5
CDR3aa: CAIGSGSGGQETQYF
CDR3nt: TGTGCCATCGGGAGTGGGAGTGGCGGACAAGAGACCCAGTACTTC

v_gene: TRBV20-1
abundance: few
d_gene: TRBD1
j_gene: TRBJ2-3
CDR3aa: CSVTRQGAADTQYF
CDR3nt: TGCAGTGTCACCAGACAGGGGGCAGCAGATACGCAGTATTTT

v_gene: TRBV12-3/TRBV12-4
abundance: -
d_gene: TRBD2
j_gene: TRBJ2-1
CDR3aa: CASSLSPAGASSYNEQFF
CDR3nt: TGTGCCAGCAGTTTAAGCCCAGCGGGGGCGAGCTCCTACAATGAGCAGTTCTTC

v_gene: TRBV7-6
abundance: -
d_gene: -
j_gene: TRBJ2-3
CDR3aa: CASSFSSSSTDTQYF
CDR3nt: TGTGCCAGCAGCTTCAGTTCGTCTAGCACAGATACGCAGTATTTT

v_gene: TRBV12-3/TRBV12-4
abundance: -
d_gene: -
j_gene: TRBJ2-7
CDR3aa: CASSFDSRVNEQYF
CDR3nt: TGTGCCAGCAGTTTCGACTCCCGGGTAAATGAGCAGTACTTC

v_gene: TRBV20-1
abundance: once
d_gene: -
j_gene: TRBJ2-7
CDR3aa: CSALDRQTMSRSRGFYEQYF
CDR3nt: TGCAGTGCCCTTGATCGGCAGACCATGTCCAGATCACGAGGATTCTACGAGCAGTACTTC

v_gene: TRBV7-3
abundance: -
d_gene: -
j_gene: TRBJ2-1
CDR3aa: CASSFDRGAYNEQFF
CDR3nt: TGTGCCAGCAGCTTCGATAGGGGGGCCTACAATGAGCAGTTCTTC

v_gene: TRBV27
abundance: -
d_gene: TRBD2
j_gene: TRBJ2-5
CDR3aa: CASSSFSGGRQETQYF
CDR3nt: TGTGCCAGCAGTTCGTTTAGCGGGGGGCGCCAAGAGACCCAGTACTTC

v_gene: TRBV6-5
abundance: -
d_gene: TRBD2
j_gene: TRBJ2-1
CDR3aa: CTSSPTSGGYNEQFF
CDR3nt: TGTACCAGCAGCCCTACTAGCGGGGGGTACAATGAGCAGTTCTTC

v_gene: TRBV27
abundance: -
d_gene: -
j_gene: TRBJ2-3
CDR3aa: CASRALVFEGEYF
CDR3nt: TGTGCCAGCAGGGCCCTGGTATTTGAGGGGGAGTATTTT

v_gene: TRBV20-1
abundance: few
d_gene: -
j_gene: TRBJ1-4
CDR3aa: CSARSSLDEKLFF
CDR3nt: TGCAGTGCTAGGTCATCTTTGGATGAAAAACTGTTTTTT